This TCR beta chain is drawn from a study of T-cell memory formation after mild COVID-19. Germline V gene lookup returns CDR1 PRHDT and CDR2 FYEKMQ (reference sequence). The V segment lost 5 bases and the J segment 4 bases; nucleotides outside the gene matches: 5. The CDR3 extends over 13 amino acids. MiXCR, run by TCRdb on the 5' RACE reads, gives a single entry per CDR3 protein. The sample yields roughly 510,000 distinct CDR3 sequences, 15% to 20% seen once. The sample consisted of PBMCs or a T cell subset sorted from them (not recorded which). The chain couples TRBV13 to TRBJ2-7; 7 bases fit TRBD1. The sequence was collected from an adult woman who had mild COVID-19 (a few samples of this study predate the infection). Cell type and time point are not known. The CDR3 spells CASSHRDRYEQYF. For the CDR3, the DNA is TGTGCCAGCAGCCACCGGGACAGATACGAGCAGTACTTC.